This TCR beta chain is drawn from a study of CD8 T cells in ankylosing spondylitis. Study-wide results and limits: Seemingly characteristic of ankylosing spondylitis blood was a TCR beta motif consisting of roughly 8 highly homologous variants.

The V gene end was trimmed by 9 bases and the J gene end by 0 bases; junction bases not matched to a gene: 4. The CDR3 covers 14 residues. Germline values: CDR1 ENHRY, CDR2 SYGVKD. Each CDR3 protein is one row after TCRdb ran MiXCR on the 5' RACE reads. Among approximately 540,000 distinct CDR3 sequences listed, 12% were seen once. This clonotype was seen a handful of times. Its antigen is as yet unknown. Sequenced material: blood, either unsorted or a sorted T cell fraction (not recorded which). This clonotype was obtained from a male donor with ankylosing spondylitis. This rearrangement joins TRBV10-3 to TRBJ2-2, with 7 bases lining up with TRBD1. The CDR3 bases are TGTGCCATAGCAGACAGGGCGAACACCGGGGAGCTGTTTTTT. Its translation is CAIADRANTGELFF.